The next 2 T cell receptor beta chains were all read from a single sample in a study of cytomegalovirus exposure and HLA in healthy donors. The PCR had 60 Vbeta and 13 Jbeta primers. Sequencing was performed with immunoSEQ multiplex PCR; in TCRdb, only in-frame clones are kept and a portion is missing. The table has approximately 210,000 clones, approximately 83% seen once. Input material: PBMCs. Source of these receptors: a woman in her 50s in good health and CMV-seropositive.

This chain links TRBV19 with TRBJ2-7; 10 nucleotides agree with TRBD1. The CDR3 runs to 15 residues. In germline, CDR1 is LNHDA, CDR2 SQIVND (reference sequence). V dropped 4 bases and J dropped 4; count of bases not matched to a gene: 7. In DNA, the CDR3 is TGTGCCAGTAGTACCCGGGACAGGGGCGTGTACGAGCAGTACTTC. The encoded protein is CASSTRDRGVYEQYF.

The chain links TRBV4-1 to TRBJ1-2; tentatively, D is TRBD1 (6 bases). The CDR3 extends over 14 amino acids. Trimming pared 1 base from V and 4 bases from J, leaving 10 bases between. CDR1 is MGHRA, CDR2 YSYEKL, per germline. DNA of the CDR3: TGCGCCAGCAGCCAAGTTAGCAGGGGCTATGGCTACACCTTC. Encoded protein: CASSQVSRGYGYTF.